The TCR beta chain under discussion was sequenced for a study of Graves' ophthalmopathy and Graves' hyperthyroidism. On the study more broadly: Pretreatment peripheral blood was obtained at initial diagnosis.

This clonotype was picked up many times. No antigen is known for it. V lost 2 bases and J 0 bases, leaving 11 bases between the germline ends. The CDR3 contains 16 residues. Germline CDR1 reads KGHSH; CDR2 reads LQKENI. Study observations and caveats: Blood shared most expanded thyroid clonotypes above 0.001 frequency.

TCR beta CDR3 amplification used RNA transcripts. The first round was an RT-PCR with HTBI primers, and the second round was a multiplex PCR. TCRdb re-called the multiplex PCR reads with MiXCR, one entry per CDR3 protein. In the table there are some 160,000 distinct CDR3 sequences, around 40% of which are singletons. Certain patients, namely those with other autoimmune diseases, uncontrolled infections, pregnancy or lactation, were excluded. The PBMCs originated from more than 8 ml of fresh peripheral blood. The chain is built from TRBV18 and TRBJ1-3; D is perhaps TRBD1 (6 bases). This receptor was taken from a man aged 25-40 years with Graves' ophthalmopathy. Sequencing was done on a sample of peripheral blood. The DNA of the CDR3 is TGTGCCAGCTCACCAACCCAGGGGCACTCTGGAAACACCATATATTTT. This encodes CASSPTQGHSGNTIYF.